This is a list of T cell receptor beta chains from one sample in a study of graft-versus-host responses after intestinal transplantation. TCRdb's copy holds only in-frame clones and misses some; the assay was immunoSEQ multiplex PCR. The repertoire has some 96,000 clones, about 88% of them found once; the top ten carry about 0.9%. Antigens of these TCRs are unknown. The sample was unstimulated CD4+ T cells sorted from spleen or lymph node cells, taken before transplant. Source of these receptors: a human donor who was the organ donor for an intestinal transplant. The CDR3 runs from the conserved cysteine through the conserved F or W. D genes are given only for firm matches. Not every row has a clone size; where given, it reads once, few, many or a size class.

>13|.|.|TRBJ1-1|TRBV6-1
CASFKWLNTEAFF
TGTGCCAGCTTCAAGTGGTTGAACACTGAAGCTTTCTTT
>15|TRBD1|.|TRBJ1-5|TRBV7-8
CASSSGTGNNQPQHF
TGTGCCAGCAGCTCCGGGACAGGGAACAATCAGCCCCAGCATTTT
>13|.|.|TRBJ1-4|TRBV6-6
CASSYSVNGKLFF
TGTGCCAGCAGTTACTCCGTTAATGGGAAACTGTTTTTT
>16|.|once|TRBJ1-5|TRBV19
CASSINRVLRDQPQHF
TGTGCCAGTAGTATAAACAGGGTGTTAAGGGATCAGCCCCAGCATTTT
>15|.|.|TRBJ1-2|TRBV30
CAWSIRAQTSYGYTF
TGTGCCTGGAGTATCAGGGCGCAAACATCCTATGGCTACACCTTC
>13|.|.|TRBJ1-2|TRBV5-1
CASSLVFAHGYTF
TGCGCCAGCAGCTTGGTGTTTGCTCATGGCTACACCTTC
>13|TRBD1|.|TRBJ1-2|TRBV10-3
CATGTEPSYGYTF
TGTGCCACGGGGACAGAACCTTCCTATGGCTACACCTTC
>15|.|.|TRBJ2-7|TRBV4-1
CASSQVGDGSYEQYF
TGCGCCAGCAGCCAAGTTGGGGACGGATCCTACGAGCAGTACTTC
>15|.|.|TRBJ1-5|TRBV5-1
CASSLDGESNQPQHF
TGCGCCAGCAGCTTGGATGGGGAGAGCAATCAGCCCCAGCATTTT
>13|.|.|TRBJ1-1|TRBV6-1
CASSVMGNTEAFF
TGTGCCAGCAGTGTCATGGGTAACACTGAAGCTTTCTTT
>11|TRBD2|.|TRBJ2-5|TRBV5-6
CASRREETQYF
TGTGCCAGCAGGCGGGAGGAGACCCAGTACTTC
>13|.|.|TRBJ1-1|TRBV5-1
CASSFSGDTEAFF
TGCGCCAGCAGCTTCTCAGGGGACACTGAAGCTTTCTTT
>17|.|.|TRBJ2-1|TRBV9
CASSKEGGPSSYNEQFF
TGTGCCAGCAGCAAAGAGGGGGGGCCGAGCTCCTACAATGAGCAGTTCTTC
>15|.|.|TRBJ1-1|TRBV7-9
CASSLEGSRITEAFF
TGTGCCAGCAGCTTAGAGGGCAGCCGGATCACTGAAGCTTTCTTT
>15|TRBD1|.|TRBJ2-7|TRBV2
CASSKGQGARYEQYF
TGTGCCAGCAGCAAGGGACAGGGAGCTCGGTACGAGCAGTACTTC
>16|TRBD1|.|TRBJ1-4|TRBV5-1
CASSSHPGQGGEKLFF
TGCGCCAGCAGCAGCCACCCGGGACAGGGTGGTGAAAAACTGTTTTTT
>17|.|.|TRBJ2-2|TRBV28
CASSLLSGGSGTGELFF
TGTGCCAGCAGTTTATTGTCAGGGGGGTCCGGGACCGGGGAGCTGTTTTTT
>14|TRBD1|.|TRBJ1-6|TRBV10-2
CASNGQELNSPLHF
TGCGCCAGCAACGGACAGGAGCTCAATTCACCCCTCCACTTT
>15|.|.|TRBJ2-3|TRBV27
CASSLSGLITDTQYF
TGTGCCAGCAGTTTGTCGGGACTTATCACAGATACGCAGTATTTT
>14|.|few|TRBJ1-3|TRBV7-2
CASSPTRGGNTIYF
TGTGCCAGCAGCCCAACCCGGGGAGGAAACACCATATATTTT
>14|.|.|TRBJ1-5|TRBV2
CASSAEGGAQPQHF
TGTGCCAGCAGTGCCGAGGGGGGAGCCCAGCCCCAGCATTTT
>16|TRBD2|.|TRBJ2-3|TRBV5-5
CASSFSSGGAGDTQYF
TGTGCCAGCAGCTTCTCTAGCGGGGGGGCCGGAGATACGCAGTATTTT
>13|.|.|TRBJ1-1|TRBV2
CASSGQQNTEAFF
TGTGCCAGCAGTGGACAGCAGAACACTGAAGCTTTCTTT
>17|.|.|TRBJ2-3|TRBV5-1
CASSLDPRASSTDTQYF
TGCGCCAGCAGCTTGGACCCTCGAGCATCTAGCACAGATACGCAGTATTTT
>15|TRBD1|.|TRBJ2-7|TRBV6-5
CASSPGDRAAHEQYF
TGTGCCAGCAGCCCGGGGGACAGGGCTGCCCACGAGCAGTACTTC
>15|.|.|TRBJ2-7|TRBV7-3
CASSLDGALAYEQYF
TGTGCCAGCAGCTTAGACGGGGCGCTTGCCTACGAGCAGTACTTC
>15|TRBD2|.|TRBJ2-7|TRBV4-2
CASSLLAGGSYEQYF
TGTGCCAGCAGCCTGCTAGCGGGGGGCTCCTACGAGCAGTACTTC
>16|.|.|TRBJ2-1|TRBV7-6
CASSLDGGASYNEQFF
TGTGCCAGCAGCTTAGACGGCGGGGCATCCTACAATGAGCAGTTCTTC
>12|.|few|TRBJ2-2|TRBV10-3
CAISGNTGELFF
TGTGCCATCAGTGGCAACACCGGGGAGCTGTTTTTT
>14|.|.|TRBJ2-7|TRBV18
CASSTGLGVLEQYF
TGTGCCAGCTCAACCGGCTTGGGGGTACTCGAGCAGTACTTC
>15|.|.|TRBJ2-2|TRBV5-4
CASSFKVANTGELFF
TGTGCCAGCAGCTTTAAGGTGGCCAACACCGGGGAGCTGTTTTTT
>14|.|.|TRBJ1-5|TRBV7-9
CASSLTANNQPQHF
TGTGCCAGCAGCTTGACAGCCAACAATCAGCCCCAGCATTTT
>12|.|.|TRBJ2-2|TRBV10-3
CAIGKGAGELFF
TGTGCCATCGGGAAGGGGGCCGGGGAGCTGTTTTTT
>14|.|.|TRBJ1-1|TRBV5-4
CASSLDFGNTEAFF
TGTGCCAGCAGCTTAGATTTCGGGAACACTGAAGCTTTCTTT
>17|.|.|TRBJ1-3|TRBV27
CASSPNPGLYSGNTIYF
TGTGCCAGCAGTCCGAACCCCGGACTGTACTCTGGAAACACCATATATTTT
>13|.|.|TRBJ2-2|TRBV30
CAQNGDGTGELFF
TGTGCCCAAAACGGAGACGGGACCGGGGAGCTGTTTTTT
>14|.|.|TRBJ1-1|TRBV4-1
CASSQVARNTEAFF
TGCGCCAGCAGCCAAGTCGCCAGGAACACTGAAGCTTTCTTT
>14|.|.|TRBJ2-7|TRBV10-3
CAVRWGGGAYEQYF
TGTGCCGTTCGATGGGGCGGCGGGGCCTACGAGCAGTACTTC
>11|.|.|TRBJ1-3|TRBV6-5
CASSVGNTIYF
TGTGCCAGCAGTGTGGGAAACACCATATATTTT
>15|TRBD1|.|TRBJ2-3|TRBV5-6
CASSFRDRGTDTQYF
TGTGCCAGCAGCTTCCGGGACAGGGGCACAGATACGCAGTATTTT
>11|.|.|TRBJ2-7|TRBV30
CAWSGTYEQYF
TGTGCCTGGAGTGGGACCTACGAGCAGTACTTC
>13|.|.|TRBJ1-6|TRBV6-6
CASSRRYDSPLHF
TGTGCCAGCAGTCGACGGTATGATTCACCCCTCCACTTT
>15|TRBD1|.|TRBJ2-7|TRBV18
CASSPRGTGIYEQYF
TGTGCCAGCTCACCACGCGGGACAGGGATCTACGAGCAGTACTTC
>15|.|once|TRBJ1-2|TRBV5-5
CASSLDRRLNYGYTF
TGTGCCAGCAGCTTGGACAGGCGACTTAACTATGGCTACACCTTC
>14|.|.|TRBJ2-3|TRBV5-1
CASSPNRVSDTQYF
TGCGCCAGCAGCCCGAACAGGGTTTCAGATACGCAGTATTTT
>16|TRBD1|.|TRBJ2-2|TRBV5-1
CASSPPGTANTGELFF
TGCGCCAGCAGCCCCCCCGGGACAGCGAACACCGGGGAGCTGTTTTTT
>16|.|.|TRBJ1-5|TRBV7-8
CASSPHWGVSNQPQHF
TGTGCCAGCAGCCCCCACTGGGGGGTAAGCAATCAGCCCCAGCATTTT
>15|.|.|TRBJ2-3|TRBV7-3
CASSPGAASTDTQYF
TGTGCCAGCAGCCCCGGGGCGGCTAGCACAGATACGCAGTATTTT
>18|.|.|TRBJ1-5|TRBV28
CASSSQGLSEYSNQPQHF
TGTGCCAGCAGTTCCCAAGGTCTCTCGGAGTATAGCAATCAGCCCCAGCATTTT
>13|.|.|TRBJ2-7|TRBV6-5
CASSTPGHYEQYF
TGTGCCAGCAGTACCCCTGGGCACTACGAGCAGTACTTC
>14|.|.|TRBJ1-1|TRBV7-9
CASSLYLGDTEAFF
TGTGCCAGCAGCTTATATTTAGGGGACACTGAAGCTTTCTTT
>11|.|.|TRBJ1-2|TRBV2
CASSPDHGYTF
TGTGCCAGCAGCCCCGATCATGGCTACACCTTC
>15|.|.|TRBJ1-1|TRBV5-6
CASSPSGSLVTEAFF
TGTGCCAGCAGCCCATCGGGCAGTTTGGTGACTGAAGCTTTCTTT
>15|TRBD2|once|TRBJ2-5|TRBV5-1
CASSPRRGVGETQYF
TGCGCCAGCAGCCCCAGACGGGGGGTGGGAGAGACCCAGTACTTC